The clone carrying this T cell receptor (beta chain) was counted many times. The sample's time point: pre-sensitization, week 0. Treatment noted: therapeutic diphenylcyclopropenone sensitization with weekly scalp DPC. TCRdb itself ran the RACE reads through MiXCR, one entry per CDR3 protein. The table shows some 39,000 distinct CDR3 sequences, with approximately 7.6% occurring only once. The germline V gene encodes CDR1 SGHVS and CDR2 FQNEAQ. V lost 6 bases and J lost 5; bases outside the gene matches: 18. The CDR3 loop spans 17 amino acids. This sample was included in a study of human T cells and chemical hapten exposure.

Sample: whole blood, taken in connection with sensitization to the hapten diphenylcyclopropenone (DPC). J is TRBJ2-5 and V is TRBV7-8; 7 bases align to TRBD2. The clonotype comes from a woman aged 45-65 years with alopecia areata. Some clones in this sample may be carry-over from other donors' samples. The CDR3 here is CASSPTVVAGTRETQYF. In DNA form, the CDR3 reads TGTGCCAGCAGTCCCACGGTGGTAGCGGGCACTAGGGAGACCCAGTACTTC. Using reference TRBV7-8 and TRBJ2-5 for the parts outside the CDR3, the full variable domain is GAGVSQSPRYKVAKRGQDVALRCDPISGHVSLFWYQQALGQGPEFLTYFQNEAQLDKSGLPSDRFFAERPEGSVSTLKIQRTQQEDSAVYLCASSPTVVAGTRETQYFGPGTRLLVL.